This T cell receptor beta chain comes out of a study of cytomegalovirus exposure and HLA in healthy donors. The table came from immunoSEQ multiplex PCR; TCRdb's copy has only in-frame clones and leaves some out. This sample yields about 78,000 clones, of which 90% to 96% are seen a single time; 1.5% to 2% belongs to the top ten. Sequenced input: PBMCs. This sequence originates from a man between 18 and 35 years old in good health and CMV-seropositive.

The CDR3 DNA follows: TGTGCCAGCAGCCAAGAGGGGGCTTTCTACTCTGGAAACACCATATATTTT. Translated: CASSQEGAFYSGNTIYF. The chain is built from TRBV14 and TRBJ1-3; tentatively, D is TRBD1 (6 bases). Deletions cut 0 bases from V and 0 bases from J, with 12 bases between. The CDR3 contains 17 residues. Germline CDR1 SGHDN, CDR2 FVKESK.